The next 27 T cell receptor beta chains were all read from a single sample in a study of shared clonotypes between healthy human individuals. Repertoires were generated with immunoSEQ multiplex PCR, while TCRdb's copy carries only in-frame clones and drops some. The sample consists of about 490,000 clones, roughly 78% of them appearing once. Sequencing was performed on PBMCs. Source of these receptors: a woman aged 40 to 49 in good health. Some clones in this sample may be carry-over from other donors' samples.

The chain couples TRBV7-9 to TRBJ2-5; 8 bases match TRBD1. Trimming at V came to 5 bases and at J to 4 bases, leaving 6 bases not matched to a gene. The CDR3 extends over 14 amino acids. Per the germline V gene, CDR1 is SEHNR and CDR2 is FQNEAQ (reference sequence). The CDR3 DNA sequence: TGTGCCAGCAGCCCGACAGGGGTCCTAGAGACCCAGTACTTC. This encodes CASSPTGVLETQYF.

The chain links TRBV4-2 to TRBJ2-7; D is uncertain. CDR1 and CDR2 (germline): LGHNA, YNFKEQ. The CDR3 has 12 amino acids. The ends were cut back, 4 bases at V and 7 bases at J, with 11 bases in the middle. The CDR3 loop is CASSPILGEQYF. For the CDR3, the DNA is TGTGCCAGCAGCCCCATCCTTGGTGAGCAGTACTTC.

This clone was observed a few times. In DNA, the CDR3 is TGTGCCAGCAGTTCTGGGCGAGGAGCTACGGAGACCCAGTACTTC. Translating gives CASSSGRGATETQYF. V and J are TRBV28 and TRBJ2-5; D gene ambiguous. CDR3 length: 15 amino acids. The V end lost 4 bases, the J end lost 5 bases, and 17 bases lay between the germline ends. Germline V gene sequence: CDR1 MDHEN, CDR2 SYDVKM.

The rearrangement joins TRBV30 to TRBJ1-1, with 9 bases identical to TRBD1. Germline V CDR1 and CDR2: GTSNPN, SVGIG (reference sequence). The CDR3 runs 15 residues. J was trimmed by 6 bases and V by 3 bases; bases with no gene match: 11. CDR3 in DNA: TGTGCCTGGAGCCCCCTACAGGGGGCGAATTCTGAAGCTTTCTTT. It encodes CAWSPLQGANSEAFF. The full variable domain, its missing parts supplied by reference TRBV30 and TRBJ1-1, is SQTIHQWPATLVQPVGSPLSLECTVEGTSNPNLYWYRQAAGRGLQLLFYSVGIGQISSEVPQNLSASRPQDRQFILSSKKLLLSDSGFYLCAWSPLQGANSEAFFGQGTRLTVV.

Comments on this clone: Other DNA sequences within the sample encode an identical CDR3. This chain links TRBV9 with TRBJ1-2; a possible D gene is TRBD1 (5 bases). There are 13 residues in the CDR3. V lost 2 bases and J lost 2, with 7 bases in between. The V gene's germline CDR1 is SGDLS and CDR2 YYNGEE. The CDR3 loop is CASSVDRNYGYTF. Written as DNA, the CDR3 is TGTGCCAGCAGCGTCGACAGAAACTATGGCTACACCTTC.

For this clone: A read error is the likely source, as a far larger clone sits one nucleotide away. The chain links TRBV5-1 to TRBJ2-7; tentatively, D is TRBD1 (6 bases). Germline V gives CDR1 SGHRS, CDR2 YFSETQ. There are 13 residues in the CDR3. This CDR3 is CASSSDSHYVQYF. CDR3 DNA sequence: TGCGCCAGCAGCTCGGACAGTCACTACGTGCAGTACTTC.

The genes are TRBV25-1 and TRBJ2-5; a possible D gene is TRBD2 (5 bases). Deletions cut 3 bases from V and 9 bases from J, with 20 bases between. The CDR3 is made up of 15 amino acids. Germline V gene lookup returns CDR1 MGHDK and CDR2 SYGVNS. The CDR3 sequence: CASSDPLGRSGAQYF. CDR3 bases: TGTGCCAGCAGTGACCCTCTTGGGCGGTCCGGGGCCCAGTACTTC.

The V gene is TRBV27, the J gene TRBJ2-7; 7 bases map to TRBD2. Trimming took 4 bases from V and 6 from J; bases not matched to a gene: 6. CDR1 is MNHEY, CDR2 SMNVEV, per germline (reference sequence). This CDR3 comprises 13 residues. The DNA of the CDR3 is TGTGCCAGCAGTTGGGGGGGGACTGGCGAGCAGTACTTC. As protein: CASSWGGTGEQYF.

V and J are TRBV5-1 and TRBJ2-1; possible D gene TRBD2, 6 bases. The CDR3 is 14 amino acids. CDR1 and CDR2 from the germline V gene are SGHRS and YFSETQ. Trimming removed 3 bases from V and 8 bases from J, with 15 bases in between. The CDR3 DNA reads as TGCGCCAGCAGCTCGACTAGAGGTCCCCATGAGCAGTTCTTC. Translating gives CASSSTRGPHEQFF.

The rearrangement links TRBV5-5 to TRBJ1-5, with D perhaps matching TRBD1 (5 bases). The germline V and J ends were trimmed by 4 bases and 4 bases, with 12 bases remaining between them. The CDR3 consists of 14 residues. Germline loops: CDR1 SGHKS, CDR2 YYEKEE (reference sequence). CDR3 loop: CASSDPQGNQPQHF. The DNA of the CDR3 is TGTGCCAGCAGCGATCCCCAGGGAAATCAGCCCCAGCATTTT.

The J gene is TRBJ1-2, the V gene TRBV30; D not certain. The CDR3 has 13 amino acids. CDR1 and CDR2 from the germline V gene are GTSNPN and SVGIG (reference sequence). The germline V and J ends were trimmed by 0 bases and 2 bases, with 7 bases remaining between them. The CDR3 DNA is TGTGCCTGGAGTGTACTTGGGAACTATGGCTACACCTTC. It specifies CAWSVLGNYGYTF. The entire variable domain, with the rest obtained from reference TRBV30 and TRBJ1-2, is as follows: SQTIHQWPATLVQPVGSPLSLECTVEGTSNPNLYWYRQAAGRGLQLLFYSVGIGQISSEVPQNLSASRPQDRQFILSSKKLLLSDSGFYLCAWSVLGNYGYTFGSGTRLTVV.

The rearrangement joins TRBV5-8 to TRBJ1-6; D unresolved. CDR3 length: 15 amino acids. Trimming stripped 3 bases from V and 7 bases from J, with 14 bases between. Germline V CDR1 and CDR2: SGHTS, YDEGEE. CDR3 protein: CASSYRRSSNSPLHF. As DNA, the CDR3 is TGTGCCAGCAGCTATCGACGGAGCAGCAATTCACCCCTCCACTTT.

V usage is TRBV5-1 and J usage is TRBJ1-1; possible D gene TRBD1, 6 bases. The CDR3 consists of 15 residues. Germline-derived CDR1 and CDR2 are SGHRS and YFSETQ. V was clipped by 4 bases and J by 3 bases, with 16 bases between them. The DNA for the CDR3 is TGCGCCAGCAGCCGTGGTACAGGGTTTGACACTGAAGCTTTCTTT. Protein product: CASSRGTGFDTEAFF.

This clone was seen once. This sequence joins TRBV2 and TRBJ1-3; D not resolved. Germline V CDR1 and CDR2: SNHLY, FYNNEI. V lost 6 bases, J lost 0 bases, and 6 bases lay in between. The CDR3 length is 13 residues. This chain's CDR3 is CASSANSGNTIYF. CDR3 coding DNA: TGTGCCAGCAGCGCGAACTCTGGAAACACCATATATTTT.

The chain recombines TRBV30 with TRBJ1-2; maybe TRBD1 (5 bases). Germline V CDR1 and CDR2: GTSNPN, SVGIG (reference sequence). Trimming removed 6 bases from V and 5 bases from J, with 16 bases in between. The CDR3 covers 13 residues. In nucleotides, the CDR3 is TGTGCCTGTTCCTCGGGGCGACAATATGGCTACACCTTC. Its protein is CACSSGRQYGYTF.

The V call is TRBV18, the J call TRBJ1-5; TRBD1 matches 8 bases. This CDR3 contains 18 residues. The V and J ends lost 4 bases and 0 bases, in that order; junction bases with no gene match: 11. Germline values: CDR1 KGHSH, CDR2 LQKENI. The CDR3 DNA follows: TGTGCCAGCTCACTGGGACAGGTGGATAGTTATAGCAATCAGCCCCAGCATTTT. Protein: CASSLGQVDSYSNQPQHF.

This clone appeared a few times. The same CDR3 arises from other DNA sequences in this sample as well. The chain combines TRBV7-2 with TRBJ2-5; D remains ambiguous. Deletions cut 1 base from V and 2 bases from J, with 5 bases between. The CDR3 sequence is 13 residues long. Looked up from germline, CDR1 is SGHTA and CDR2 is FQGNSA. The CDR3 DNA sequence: TGTGCCAGCAGCTTAGGGATACAAGAGACCCAGTACTTC. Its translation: CASSLGIQETQYF. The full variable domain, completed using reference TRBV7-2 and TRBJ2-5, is GAGVSQSPSNKVTEKGKDVELRCDPISGHTALYWYRQSLGQGLEFLIYFQGNSAPDKSGLPSDRFSAERTGGSVSTLTIQRTQQEDSAVYLCASSLGIQETQYFGPGTRLLVL.

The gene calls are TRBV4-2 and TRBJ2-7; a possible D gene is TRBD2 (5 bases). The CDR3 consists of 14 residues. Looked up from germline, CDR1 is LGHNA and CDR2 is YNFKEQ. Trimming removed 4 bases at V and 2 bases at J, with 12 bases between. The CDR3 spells CASSPARRTYEQYF. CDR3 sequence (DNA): TGTGCCAGCAGCCCCGCCCGGAGGACCTACGAGCAGTACTTC.

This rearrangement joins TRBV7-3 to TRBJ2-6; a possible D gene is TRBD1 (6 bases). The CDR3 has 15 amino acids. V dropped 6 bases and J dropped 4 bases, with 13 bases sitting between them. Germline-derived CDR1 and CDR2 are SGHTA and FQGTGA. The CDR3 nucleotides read TGTGCCAGCAGGCTGGGGGCGGCAGGGGCCAACGTCCTGACTTTC. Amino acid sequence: CASRLGAAGANVLTF.

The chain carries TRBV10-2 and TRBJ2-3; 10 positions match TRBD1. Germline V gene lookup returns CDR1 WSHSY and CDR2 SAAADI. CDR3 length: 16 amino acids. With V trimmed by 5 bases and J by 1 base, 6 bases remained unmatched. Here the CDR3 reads CASSRTGTGGTDTQYF. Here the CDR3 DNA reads TGCGCCAGCAGTAGAACCGGGACAGGGGGCACAGATACGCAGTATTTT.

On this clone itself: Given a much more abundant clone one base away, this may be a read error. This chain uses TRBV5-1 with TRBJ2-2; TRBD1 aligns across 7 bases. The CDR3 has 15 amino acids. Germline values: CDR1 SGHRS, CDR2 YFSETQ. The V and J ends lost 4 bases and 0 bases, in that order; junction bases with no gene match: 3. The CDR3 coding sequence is TGCGCCAGCAGCCGGGACAGCGCGAACACCGGGGAGCTGTTTTTT. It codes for CASSRDSANTGELFF.

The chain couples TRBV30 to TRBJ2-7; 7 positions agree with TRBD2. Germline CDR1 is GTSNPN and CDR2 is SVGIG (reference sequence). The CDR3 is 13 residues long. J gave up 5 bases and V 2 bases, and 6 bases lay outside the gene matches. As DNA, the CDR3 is TGTGCCTGGAGTCCAAGACGGGGGGACGAGCAGTACTTC. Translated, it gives CAWSPRRGDEQYF.

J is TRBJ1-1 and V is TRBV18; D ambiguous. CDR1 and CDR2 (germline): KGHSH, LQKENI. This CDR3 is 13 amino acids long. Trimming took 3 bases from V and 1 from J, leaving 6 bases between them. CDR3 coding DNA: TGTGCCAGCTCACCCCGGCCGAACACTGAAGCTTTCTTT. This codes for CASSPRPNTEAFF.

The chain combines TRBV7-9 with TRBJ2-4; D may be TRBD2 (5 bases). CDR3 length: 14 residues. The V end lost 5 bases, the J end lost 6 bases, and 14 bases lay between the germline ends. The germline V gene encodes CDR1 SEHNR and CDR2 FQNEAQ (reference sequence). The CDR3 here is CASSPSGFINIQYF. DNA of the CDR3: TGTGCCAGCAGCCCCAGCGGTTTTATAAACATTCAGTACTTC.

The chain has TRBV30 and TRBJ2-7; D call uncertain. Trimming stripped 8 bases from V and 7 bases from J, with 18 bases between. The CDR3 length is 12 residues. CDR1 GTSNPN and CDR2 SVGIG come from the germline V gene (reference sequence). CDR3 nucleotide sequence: TGTGCCCTGGTAACCTTAAGTTGGGAGCAGTACTTC. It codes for CALVTLSWEQYF.

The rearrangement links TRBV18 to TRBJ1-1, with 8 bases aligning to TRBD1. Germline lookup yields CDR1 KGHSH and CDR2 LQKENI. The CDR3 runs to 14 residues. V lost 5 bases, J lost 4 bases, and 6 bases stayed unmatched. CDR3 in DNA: TGTGCCAGCTCAACGACAGGGGTCGGCACTGAAGCTTTCTTT. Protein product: CASSTTGVGTEAFF.

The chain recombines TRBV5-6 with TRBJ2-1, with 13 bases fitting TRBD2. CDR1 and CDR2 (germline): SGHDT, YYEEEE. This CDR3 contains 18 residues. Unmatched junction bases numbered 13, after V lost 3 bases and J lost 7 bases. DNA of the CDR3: TGTGCCAGCAGCTGGGACGGAGTTGGACTAGCGGGAGTTAATGAGCAGTTCTTC. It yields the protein CASSWDGVGLAGVNEQFF.